This T cell receptor beta chain stems from a study of T cells in Graves' hyperthyroidism and ophthalmopathy. Around 10 ml of fresh peripheral blood supplied the PBMCs. Template material for amplifying TCR beta CDR3 regions consisted of RNA transcripts. An initial round of RT-PCR targeting the TCR CDR3 relied on the HTBI primer set. One entry per CDR3 protein, called by TCRdb with MiXCR from the multiplex PCR reads. The sample holds about 560,000 distinct CDR3 sequences, approximately 15% seen once. Germline trimming cut 4 bases from V and 5 bases from J; bases unmatched to any gene: 9. Germline CDR1 KGHDR, CDR2 SFDVKD. The CDR3 runs 16 residues.

Input material: blood. The chain carries TRBV24-1 and TRBJ2-1, with 8 bases fitting TRBD1. The source of this sequence is a young woman with Graves' hyperthyroidism. DNA of the CDR3: TGTGCCACCAGTGAGCCCACAGGGGGTGGAAACAATGAGCAGTTCTTC. This encodes CATSEPTGGGNNEQFF.